The T cell receptor (beta chain) under discussion was sequenced for a study of T cell responses to AZD1222 COVID-19 vaccine. The germline gives CDR1 SQVTM, CDR2 ANQGSEA. Trimming pared 6 bases from V and 6 bases from J, leaving 10 bases between. The CDR3 has 11 amino acids. As for this clone: Its antigen is undetermined. The same CDR3 arises from other DNA sequences in this sample as well.

Findings and limits, study-wide: Distributed over spike, vaccine-associated CD4 TCRs predominated at 160-218 and 743-854. The donor group comprised mostly white British people and more females; the analysis possibly underestimated clonal diversity. There were repertoire samples only from the period after the peak T cell response.

Sequencing used immunoSEQ multiplex PCR; TCRdb keeps in-frame clones, though not all of them. The table has more than 140,000 clones, about 91% seen once; the top ten hold 3% to 3.5%. The clonotype comes from an adult in good health. The starting material was peripheral blood, obtained on day 0 of MenACWY control vaccination. This chain connects TRBV29-1 to TRBJ2-3; D possibly corresponds to TRBD2 (5 bases). CDR3 DNA sequence: TGCAGCGTCACTAGTTCTGATACGCAGTATTTT. It yields the protein CSVTSSDTQYF.